This is a list of T cell receptor beta chains from one sample in a study of blood T cell repertoires in COVID-19. Method: immunoSEQ multiplex PCR; TCRdb's copy keeps in-frame clones and lacks some. The sample holds 50,000 to 65,000 clones, 88% seen once. The sequenced sample was peripheral blood. Receptors were obtained from a man aged 45-65 years with active COVID-19. The CDR3 runs from the conserved cysteine through the conserved F or W. The D gene is left open where the match is weak. The listing skips clone size in some rows; elsewhere it reads once, few, many or a size class.

D gene	V gene	CDR3 length	clone size	J gene	CDR3 protein	CDR3 DNA
-	TRBV2	16	-	TRBJ1-5	CASSEMATRSNQPQHF	TGTGCCAGCAGTGAAATGGCCACTAGAAGCAATCAGCCCCAGCATTTT
-	TRBV6-5	15	few	TRBJ1-1	CASSHYPPGVNEAFF	TGTGCCAGCAGTCATTATCCCCCGGGAGTAAATGAAGCTTTCTTT
-	TRBV7-8	16	-	TRBJ2-1	CASRSTAFGSYNEQFF	TGTGCCAGCAGGTCTACAGCCTTCGGCTCCTACAATGAGCAGTTCTTC
-	TRBV19	15	once	TRBJ1-2	CASSIRTRQDYGYTF	TGTGCCAGTAGTATCCGGACCCGACAGGACTATGGCTACACCTTC
TRBD2	TRBV2	16	-	TRBJ2-2	CASSVLAGSSTGELFF	TGTGCCAGCAGTGTACTAGCGGGATCGAGCACCGGGGAGCTGTTTTTT
-	TRBV2	14	-	TRBJ2-3	CASSEVGGTDTQYF	TGTGCCAGCAGTGAAGTGGGGGGAACAGATACGCAGTATTTT
TRBD1	TRBV3-1/TRBV3-2	14	-	TRBJ1-2	CASSIRTGDYGYTF	TGTGCCAGCAGCATCCGGACAGGGGATTATGGCTACACCTTC
TRBD2	TRBV9	17	-	TRBJ2-3	CASSAPLSGGARDTQYF	TGTGCCAGCAGCGCACCCTTAAGCGGGGGGGCGAGAGATACGCAGTATTTT
TRBD1	TRBV28	16	-	TRBJ2-5	CASSLWGQGTGETQYF	TGTGCCAGCAGTTTGTGGGGACAGGGAACGGGCGAGACCCAGTACTTC
TRBD1	TRBV6-2/TRBV6-3	15	-	TRBJ2-5	CASSYSGQAAETQYF	TGTGCCAGCAGTTACTCGGGACAGGCTGCGGAGACCCAGTACTTC
-	TRBV7-9	13	-	TRBJ1-5	CASSLGPNQPQHF	TGTGCCAGCAGCTTAGGGCCTAATCAGCCCCAGCATTTT
-	TRBV6-5	15	-	TRBJ2-7	CASSRIGQSSYEQYF	TGTGCCAGCAGTAGAATAGGACAAAGCTCCTACGAGCAGTACTTC
TRBD1	TRBV4-1	16	-	TRBJ2-7	CASSQVLWDRFSEQYF	TGCGCCAGCAGCCAAGTACTGTGGGACAGGTTCTCCGAGCAGTACTTC
-	TRBV4-1	14	-	TRBJ1-1	CASSQDQGNTEAFF	TGCGCCAGCAGCCAAGATCAGGGGAACACTGAAGCTTTCTTT
TRBD2	TRBV19	16	-	TRBJ2-2	CASSHGGYQNTGELFF	TGTGCCAGTAGCCACGGGGGGTATCAGAACACCGGGGAGCTGTTTTTT
-	TRBV29-1	11	-	TRBJ2-7	CSVEVRYEQYF	TGCAGCGTGGAGGTTCGCTACGAGCAGTACTTC
-	TRBV9	14	-	TRBJ2-1	CASSAGDTYNEQFF	TGTGCCAGCAGCGCCGGGGACACCTACAATGAGCAGTTCTTC
-	TRBV12-3/TRBV12-4	13	-	TRBJ2-3	CASSFSSTDTQYF	TGTGCCAGCAGTTTTAGTAGCACAGATACGCAGTATTTT
TRBD2	TRBV12-5	18	-	TRBJ2-3	CASVPGSGTSGGWGTQYF	TGTGCTAGTGTTCCCGGTTCCGGGACTAGCGGGGGGTGGGGTACGCAGTATTTT
TRBD1	TRBV10-3	16	-	TRBJ2-5	CAISEPRGDRKETQYF	TGTGCCATCAGTGAGCCAAGGGGGGACAGGAAAGAGACCCAGTACTTC
-	TRBV6-2/TRBV6-3	14	-	TRBJ1-5	CASSSYEQYQPQHF	TGTGCCAGCAGTTCGTACGAGCAATATCAGCCCCAGCATTTT
-	TRBV9	14	-	TRBJ2-7	CASSPREGTYEQYF	TGTGCCAGCAGCCCCCGGGAAGGGACCTACGAGCAGTACTTC